This T cell receptor (beta chain) was sequenced in a study of blood T cell repertoires in COVID-19. Study at large: Some COVID-19 samples were acute and others convalescent; all came from the United States, Italy and Spain. Nucleic acid was either cDNA or gDNA, and it came from T cells, B-cell-depleted T cells, or PBMCs.

Authors' data handling: From reference gene primer amplification, estimates of nucleated cell counts were derived. Sequencing was performed with immunoSEQ multiplex PCR; in TCRdb, only in-frame clones are kept and a portion is missing. V and J calls and clone size come straight from that table; D and trimming were deduced from the DNA. The sample lists more than 95,000 clones, 87% occurring once. With V trimmed by 7 bases and J by 9 bases, 13 bases remained unmatched. Germline lookup yields CDR1 SGHRS and CDR2 YFSETQ. This CDR3 is built from 14 residues. V usage is TRBV5-1 and J usage is TRBJ2-1, with 7 bases lining up with TRBD2. Sequenced: peripheral blood. The sequence derives from a man in his fifties or sixties with acute or convalescent COVID-19. The CDR3 reads CASLTSPGGGEQFF. The CDR3 coding sequence is TGCGCCAGCCTCACCAGTCCGGGAGGCGGTGAGCAGTTCTTC.